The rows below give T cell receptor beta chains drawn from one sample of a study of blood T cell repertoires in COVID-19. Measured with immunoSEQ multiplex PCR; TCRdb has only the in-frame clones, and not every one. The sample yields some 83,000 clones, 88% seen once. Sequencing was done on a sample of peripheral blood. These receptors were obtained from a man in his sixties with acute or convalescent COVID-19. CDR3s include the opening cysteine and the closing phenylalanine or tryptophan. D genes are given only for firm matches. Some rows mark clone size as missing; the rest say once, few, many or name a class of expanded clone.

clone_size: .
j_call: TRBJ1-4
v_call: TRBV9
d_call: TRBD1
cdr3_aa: CASSPGTGLNEKLFF
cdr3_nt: TGTGCCAGCAGCCCGGGGACAGGATTGAATGAAAAACTGTTTTTT

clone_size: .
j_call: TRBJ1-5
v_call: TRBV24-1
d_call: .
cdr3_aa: CATSDLYNNQPQHF
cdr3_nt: TGTGCCACCAGTGATTTGTACAACAATCAGCCCCAGCATTTT

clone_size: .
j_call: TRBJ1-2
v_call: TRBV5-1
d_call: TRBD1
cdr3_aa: CASSLVQGAGGYTF
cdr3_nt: TGCGCCAGCAGCTTGGTTCAGGGGGCGGGTGGCTACACCTTC

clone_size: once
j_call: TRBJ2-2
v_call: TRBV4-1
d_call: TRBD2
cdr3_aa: CASSQDLGTSGSRDGELFF
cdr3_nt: TGCGCCAGCAGCCAAGATCTTGGGACTAGCGGGAGTCGCGACGGGGAGCTGTTTTTT

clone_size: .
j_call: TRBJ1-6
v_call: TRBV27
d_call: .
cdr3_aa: CASSSTGINSPLHF
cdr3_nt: TGTGCCAGCAGTTCGACAGGAATAAATTCACCCCTCCACTTT

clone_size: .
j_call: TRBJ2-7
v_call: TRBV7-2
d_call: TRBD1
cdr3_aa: CASSYETGRHEQYF
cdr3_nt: TGTGCCAGCAGCTACGAGACAGGGCGTCACGAGCAGTACTTC

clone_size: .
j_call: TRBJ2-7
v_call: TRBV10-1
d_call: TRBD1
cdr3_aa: CASNRDRDEQYF
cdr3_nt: TGCGCCAGCAACCGGGACAGGGACGAGCAGTACTTC

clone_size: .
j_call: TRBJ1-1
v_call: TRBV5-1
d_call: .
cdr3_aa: CASSLLSANTEAFF
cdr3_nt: TGCGCCAGCAGCTTATTGAGTGCGAACACTGAAGCTTTCTTT

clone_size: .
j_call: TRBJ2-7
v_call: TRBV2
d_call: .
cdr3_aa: CASSDRGRYEQYF
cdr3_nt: TGTGCCAGCAGTGACAGGGGACGTTACGAGCAGTACTTC

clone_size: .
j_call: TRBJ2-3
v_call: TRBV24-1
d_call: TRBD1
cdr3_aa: CATSDFRRGPGTDTQYF
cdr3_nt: TGTGCCACCAGTGATTTTCGAAGGGGGCCGGGCACAGATACGCAGTATTTT

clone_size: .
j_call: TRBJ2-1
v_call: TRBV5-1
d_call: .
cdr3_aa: CASSPGALLKAREQFF
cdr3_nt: TGCGCCAGCAGCCCTGGTGCACTACTCAAGGCCCGTGAGCAGTTCTTC

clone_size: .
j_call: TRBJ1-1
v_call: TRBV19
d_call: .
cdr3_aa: CASSPPRGRAYNTEAFF
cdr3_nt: TGTGCCAGTAGCCCCCCACGAGGCCGAGCTTACAACACTGAAGCTTTCTTT

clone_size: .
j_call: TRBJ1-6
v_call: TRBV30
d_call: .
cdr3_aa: CAQRQGQGSPLHF
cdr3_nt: TGTGCCCAACGTCAGGGGCAGGGTTCACCCCTCCACTTT

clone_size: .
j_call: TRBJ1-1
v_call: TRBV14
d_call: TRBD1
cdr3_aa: CASSGNRGTEAFF
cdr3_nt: TGTGCCAGCAGCGGGAACAGGGGCACTGAAGCTTTCTTT

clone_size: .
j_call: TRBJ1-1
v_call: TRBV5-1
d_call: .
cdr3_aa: CASSEGNTEAFF
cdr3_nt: TGCGCCAGCAGCGAGGGGAACACTGAAGCTTTCTTT

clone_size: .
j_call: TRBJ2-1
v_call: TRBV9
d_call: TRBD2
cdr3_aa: CASSDPGTSGGYNEQFF
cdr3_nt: TGTGCCAGCAGCGACCCCGGGACTAGCGGGGGGTACAATGAGCAGTTCTTC

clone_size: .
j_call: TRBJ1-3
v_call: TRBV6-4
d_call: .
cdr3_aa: CASSEQPGNTIYF
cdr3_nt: TGTGCCAGCAGTGAACAGCCTGGAAACACCATATATTTT

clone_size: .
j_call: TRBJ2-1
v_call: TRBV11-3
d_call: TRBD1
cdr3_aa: CASSQAQGPLYNEQFF
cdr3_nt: TGTGCCAGCAGTCAGGCACAGGGGCCCCTCTACAATGAGCAGTTCTTC

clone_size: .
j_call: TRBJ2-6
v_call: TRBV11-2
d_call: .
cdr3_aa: CASRSLALSGANVLTF
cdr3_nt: TGTGCCAGCCGATCGCTAGCACTATCTGGGGCCAACGTCCTGACTTTC

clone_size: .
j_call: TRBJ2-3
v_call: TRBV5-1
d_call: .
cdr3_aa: CASSLGPGADTQYF
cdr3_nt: TGCGCCAGCAGCTTGGGGCCGGGTGCAGATACGCAGTATTTT

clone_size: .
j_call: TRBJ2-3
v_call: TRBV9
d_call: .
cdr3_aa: CASSALELDTQYF
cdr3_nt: TGTGCCAGCAGCGCCCTGGAGTTAGATACGCAGTATTTT

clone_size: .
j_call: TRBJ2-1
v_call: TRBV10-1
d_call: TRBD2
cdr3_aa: CASSEGSGGYNEQFF
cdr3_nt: TGCGCCAGCAGTGAAGGTAGCGGGGGTTACAATGAGCAGTTCTTC

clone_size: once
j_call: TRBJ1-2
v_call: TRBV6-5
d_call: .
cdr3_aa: CASSPDRNYGYTF
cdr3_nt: TGTGCCAGCAGCCCCGACAGGAACTATGGCTACACCTTC

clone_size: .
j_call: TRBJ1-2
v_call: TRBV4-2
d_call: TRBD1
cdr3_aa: CASSQDRGDYGYTF
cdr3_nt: TGTGCCAGCAGCCAGGACAGGGGGGACTATGGCTACACCTTC

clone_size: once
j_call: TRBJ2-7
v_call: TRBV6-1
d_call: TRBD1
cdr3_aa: CASSEPGQGKDEQYF
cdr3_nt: TGTGCCAGCAGTGAACCGGGACAGGGTAAGGACGAGCAGTACTTC